The 16 T cell receptor beta chains given below trace back to one sample, sequenced in a study of blood T cell repertoires in COVID-19. Produced via immunoSEQ multiplex PCR; TCRdb's table is partial and in-frame only. The repertoire holds 100,000 or so clones, with 92% as singletons. The sample comprised peripheral blood. These receptor sequences come from a man aged 50 to 59 with active COVID-19.

The chain couples TRBV5-1 to TRBJ2-7; TRBD1 is a possible D gene (5 bases). This CDR3 is built from 17 residues. V gave up 3 bases and J gave up 3 bases, with 22 bases separating them. Germline V gene sequence: CDR1 SGHRS, CDR2 YFSETQ. CDR3 sequence (DNA): TGCGCCAGCAGCTCGAGTGTGACAGAAGATAAAATCTACGAGCAGTACTTC. Protein: CASSSSVTEDKIYEQYF.

The chain uses TRBV7-3 and TRBJ2-2; 9 bases agree with TRBD1. Germline V CDR1 and CDR2: SGHTA, FQGTGA. The CDR3 has 15 amino acids. V dropped 3 bases and J dropped 6; count of bases not matched to a gene: 5. CDR3 amino acids: CASSFLGQGAGELFF. Here the CDR3 DNA reads TGTGCCAGCAGCTTTCTGGGACAGGGCGCCGGGGAGCTGTTTTTT.

The chain employs TRBV5-1 and TRBJ1-6; 8 bases fit TRBD1. This CDR3 is built from 17 residues. Germline loops: CDR1 SGHRS, CDR2 YFSETQ. J lost 7 bases, V lost 4 bases, and 13 bases had no gene match. CDR3 nucleotide sequence: TGCGCCAGCAGCATAGACAGGGGTCGAGCAAAAAATTCACCCCTCCACTTT. This sequence encodes CASSIDRGRAKNSPLHF.

This clone was recorded once. The chain couples TRBV28 to TRBJ1-5; 7 bases match TRBD1. Trimming took 6 bases from V and 4 from J; bases not matched to a gene: 12. CDR1 and CDR2 (germline): MDHEN, SYDVKM. The CDR3 totals 16 residues. This CDR3 is CASSSGTAIANQPQHF. CDR3 sequence (DNA): TGTGCCAGCAGCTCCGGGACAGCAATAGCAAATCAGCCCCAGCATTTT.

The chain is built from TRBV5-8 and TRBJ1-1; D might be TRBD1 (5 bases). The germline V gene has CDR1 SGHTS and CDR2 YDEGEE. The CDR3 covers 15 residues. The V gene lost 4 bases and the J gene lost 3 bases, with 16 bases spanning the gap. The CDR3 nucleotides are TGTGCCAGCAGCCTACTCAGGGTAAGGGACACTGAAGCTTTCTTT. Its protein product is CASSLLRVRDTEAFF.

This clone showed up just a few times. V and J are TRBV6-6 and TRBJ1-1; D is unclear. The CDR3 covers 13 residues. The germline V gene encodes CDR1 MNHNY and CDR2 SVGAGI (reference sequence). V dropped 6 bases and J dropped 2 bases, with 10 bases sitting between them. CDR3 in amino acids: CASSPGLNTEAFF. CDR3 sequence (DNA): TGTGCCAGCAGCCCGGGTCTTAACACTGAAGCTTTCTTT.

V usage is TRBV6-1 and J usage is TRBJ1-6; the D is unclear. The germline CDR1 and CDR2 sequences are MNHNS and SASEGT. The CDR3 totals 15 residues. V was shortened by 1 base and J by 7 bases, with 11 bases between the two germline ends. As DNA, the CDR3 is TGTGCCAGCAGTGAAGACCCAGTTCTCAATTCACCCCTCCACTTT. This gives the protein CASSEDPVLNSPLHF.

This rearrangement joins TRBV28 to TRBJ2-1, with 8 bases lining up with TRBD2. This CDR3 is built from 16 residues. Germline loops: CDR1 MDHEN, CDR2 SYDVKM. The trim removed 1 base at V and 7 bases at J, leaving 9 bases unmatched. The CDR3 is CASSLFVPGLGNEQFF. The CDR3 DNA reads as TGTGCCAGCAGTTTATTTGTTCCGGGACTAGGGAATGAGCAGTTCTTC.

The chain is built from TRBV2 and TRBJ2-1, with TRBD2 matching over 9 bases. With 6 bases clipped from V and 0 bases from J, the junction kept 15 bases outside the gene matches. Germline V gene data show CDR1 as SNHLY and CDR2 as FYNNEI. The CDR3 length is 19 residues. CDR3 amino acids: CASRGLLAGLKSSYNEQFF. DNA for the CDR3: TGTGCCAGCAGGGGACTACTAGCGGGTCTAAAGAGCTCCTACAATGAGCAGTTCTTC.

A single count supports this clone. This sequence joins TRBV18 and TRBJ2-7; 7 bases agree with TRBD1. Germline CDR1 reads KGHSH; CDR2 reads LQKENI. The junction had 2 bases not matched to a gene; V was cut back by 0 bases and J by 3 bases. The CDR3 length is 14 residues. CDR3 loop: CASSPPRDSYEQYF. The CDR3 DNA is TGTGCCAGCTCACCACCCCGGGACAGCTACGAGCAGTACTTC.

The chain combines TRBV14 with TRBJ1-2; TRBD1 aligns across 7 bases. V shed 3 bases and J 4 bases; nucleotides not matched to a gene: 5. The germline CDR1 and CDR2 sequences are SGHDN and FVKESK. This CDR3 contains 14 residues. The CDR3 reads CASSHAGTAYGYTF. CDR3 nucleotide sequence: TGTGCCAGCAGCCACGCCGGGACAGCCTATGGCTACACCTTC.

V and J are TRBV7-2 and TRBJ2-5, with D tentatively TRBD2 (7 bases). The V end lost 1 base, the J end lost 5 bases, and 23 bases lay between the germline ends. This CDR3 has 18 residues. Germline assignment: CDR1 SGHTA and CDR2 FQGNSA. CDR3 amino acids: CASSLDQLWGPGGETQYF. For the CDR3, the DNA is TGTGCCAGCAGCTTAGACCAGCTCTGGGGGCCCGGGGGGGAGACCCAGTACTTC.

The J gene is TRBJ1-5, the V gene TRBV28; 9 positions agree with TRBD1. V trimming: 6 bases; J trimming: 5 bases; junction bases outside the gene matches: 14. CDR3 length: 17 amino acids. Germline assignment: CDR1 MDHEN and CDR2 SYDVKM. Here the CDR3 DNA reads TGTGCCAGCAGCAAAACAGGGGGCATATTCTTCGATCAGCCCCAGCATTTT. It translates to CASSKTGGIFFDQPQHF.

The CDR3 region is CASPPLRGQGVSYNEQFF. As DNA, the CDR3 is TGTGCCAGCCCCCCCCTGAGGGGACAGGGAGTATCCTACAATGAGCAGTTCTTC. This chain uses TRBV28 with TRBJ2-1, with TRBD1 matching 9 bases. The germline gives CDR1 MDHEN, CDR2 SYDVKM. CDR3 length: 18 amino acids. V was pared by 8 bases and J by 1 base, with 15 bases of the junction left unmatched.

In this sample, this clone turned up once. The chain couples TRBV5-6 to TRBJ1-5; tentative D call: TRBD1 (6 bases). Trimming cost V 1 base and J 8 bases, with 28 bases left between them. This CDR3 region has 19 residues. Germline CDR1 reads SGHDT; CDR2 reads YYEEEE. DNA of the CDR3: TGTGCCAGCAGCTTGTTCTCGCAAGGACAGACCCCTGTAATGGAGCCCCAGCATTTT. This translates into CASSLFSQGQTPVMEPQHF.

This clone has a single count. The genes are TRBV5-8 and TRBJ2-3; 9 bases agree with TRBD2. Germline CDR1 and CDR2: SGHTS and YDEGEE. The CDR3 runs 18 residues. V gave up 1 base and J gave up 5 bases; unmatched junction bases: 14. CDR3 loop: CASSLPSYSGRMGDTQYF. In nucleotides, the CDR3 is TGTGCCAGCAGCTTGCCCTCTTATAGCGGGAGAATGGGAGATACGCAGTATTTT.